These 22 T cell receptor beta chains came from one sample sequenced in a study of control samples from healthy donors and cancer patients. TCRdb's table, derived via immunoSEQ multiplex PCR, lists solely in-frame clones and lacks some. The sample carries 150,000 to 180,000 clones, about 94% recorded once. The sequencing input was blood. These receptor sequences come from a man aged 40-55 years in good health.

This clone was detected only a few times. This chain connects TRBV28 to TRBJ2-2; no definite D call. CDR3 length equals 15 residues. V shed 6 bases and J shed 1 base, with 12 bases lying between them. The germline gives CDR1 MDHEN, CDR2 SYDVKM. DNA of the CDR3: TGTGCCAGCAGGTCTGGCAGACTGAACACCGGGGAGCTGTTTTTT. It encodes CASRSGRLNTGELFF.

This sequence joins TRBV12-3 or TRBV12-4 and TRBJ2-7, with D perhaps TRBD1 or TRBD2 (5 bases each). With 5 bases removed from V and 2 bases from J, the gap between germline ends came to 7 bases. The length of the CDR3 is 12 residues. The CDR3 loop reads CASSEGTYEQYF. In DNA, the CDR3 is TGTGCCAGCAGTGAGGGGACCTACGAGCAGTACTTC.

CDR3 residues: CASSLALEFGYTF. In nucleotides, the CDR3 is TGTGCCAGCAGCTTGGCGCTCGAATTTGGCTACACCTTC. The gene calls are TRBV5-6 and TRBJ1-2; D not resolved. This CDR3 is 13 amino acids long. With 0 bases removed from V and 7 bases from J, the gap between germline ends came to 10 bases. Germline lookup yields CDR1 SGHDT and CDR2 YYEEEE.

The chain uses TRBV19 and TRBJ1-1; D might be TRBD1 (6 bases). Trimming took off 4 bases at V and 8 bases at J, with 8 bases between the two ends. CDR3 size: 11 residues. CDR1 LNHDA and CDR2 SQIVND come from the germline V gene (reference sequence). The CDR3 loop reads CASSTGQEAFF. CDR3 DNA sequence: TGTGCCAGTAGTACAGGACAGGAAGCTTTCTTT.

The CDR3 sequence is CASSPRDTYGYTF. The CDR3, as DNA: TGCGCCAGCAGCCCCCGGGACACCTATGGCTACACCTTC. The V call is TRBV5-1, the J call TRBJ1-2, with D possibly TRBD1 on 6 matching bases. The CDR3 runs 13 residues. The ends were cut back, 4 bases at V and 4 bases at J, with 11 bases in the middle. Germline V CDR1 and CDR2: SGHRS, YFSETQ.

CDR3 sequence (DNA): TGTGCCACCAGTGATTTAGGTTCCGCCCGGGACAGGGGAGGCGAGCAGTTCTTC. Protein sequence: CATSDLGSARDRGGEQFF. The chain employs TRBV24-1 and TRBJ2-1; 10 positions match TRBD1. The V segment lost 1 base and the J segment 10 bases; nucleotides outside the gene matches: 15. There are 18 residues in the CDR3. CDR1 and CDR2 (germline): KGHDR, SFDVKD.

The V call is TRBV6-5, the J call TRBJ1-2; 8 bases match TRBD1. Trimming took 0 bases from V and 6 from J; bases not matched to a gene: 0. The CDR3 is made up of 13 amino acids. Germline lookup yields CDR1 MNHEY and CDR2 SVGAGI. CDR3 loop: CASSYSTGDGYTF. For the CDR3, the DNA is TGTGCCAGCAGTTACTCGACAGGGGATGGCTACACCTTC.

V usage is TRBV6-6 and J usage is TRBJ1-3; no reliable D call. There are 14 residues in the CDR3. Germline CDR1 is MNHNY and CDR2 is SVGAGI (reference sequence). V was trimmed by 0 bases and J by 2 bases, leaving 5 bases between them. The CDR3: CASSYSPTGNTIYF. Here the CDR3 DNA reads TGTGCCAGCAGTTACTCGCCAACTGGAAACACCATATATTTT.

As concerns this clone: At one end, the junction sequence differs from germline, possibly due to a read error. The chain recombines TRBV28 with TRBJ1-2; no clear D. Germline assignment: CDR1 MDHEN and CDR2 SYDVKM. The CDR3 is 13 residues long. CDR3 DNA: TGTGCCAGCAGCTTATCCGGACGGAATGGCTACACCTTC. This gives the protein CASSLSGRNGYTF.

The rearrangement links TRBV10-3 to TRBJ1-4, with TRBD1 as a possible D gene (6 bases). The CDR3 contains 16 residues. The germline CDR1 and CDR2 sequences are ENHRY and SYGVKD. Trimming pared 0 bases from V and 8 bases from J, leaving 16 bases between. In DNA, the CDR3 is TGTGCCATCAGTGAGTCGACGGGGGGCGCAAGGGAAAAACTGTTTTTT. It codes for CAISESTGGAREKLFF.

J is TRBJ1-1 and V is TRBV28; D unclear. Germline lookup yields CDR1 MDHEN and CDR2 SYDVKM. The CDR3 sequence is 12 residues long. V was cut by 1 base and J by 6 bases, with 6 bases left in between. CDR3 nucleotide sequence: TGTGCCAGCAGTTTATTAGAGTCTGAAGCTTTCTTT. It encodes CASSLLESEAFF.

This CDR3 is CASSRMNTEAFF. For the CDR3, the DNA is TGTGCCAGCAGCCGCATGAACACTGAAGCTTTCTTT. The chain couples TRBV6-2 or TRBV6-3 to TRBJ1-1; D is unresolved. In germline, CDR1 is MNHEY, CDR2 SVGEGT. The V gene lost 6 bases and the J gene lost 0 bases, with 5 bases spanning the gap. This CDR3 region has 12 residues.

This sequence joins TRBV7-9 and TRBJ2-2, with a weak D call TRBD1 (5 bases). CDR1 is SEHNR, CDR2 FQNEAQ, per germline (reference sequence). The CDR3 has 15 residues. Deletions cut 2 bases from V and 1 base from J, with 8 bases between. The CDR3 here is CASSLSQENTGELFF. Here the CDR3 DNA reads TGTGCCAGCAGCTTATCACAGGAGAACACCGGGGAGCTGTTTTTT.

The chain carries TRBV24-1 and TRBJ2-5; no firm D call. The CDR3 has 13 residues. V dropped 5 bases and J dropped 1 base, with 7 bases sitting between them. CDR1 is KGHDR and CDR2 is SFDVKD in the germline V gene. The CDR3 is CATSGVPQETQYF. CDR3 coding DNA: TGTGCCACCAGTGGGGTGCCCCAAGAGACCCAGTACTTC.

The chain joins TRBV25-1 to TRBJ1-1, with D hard to call. V was shortened by 0 bases and J by 6 bases, with 8 bases between the two germline ends. The CDR3 has 13 residues. Germline loops: CDR1 MGHDK, CDR2 SYGVNS. This CDR3 reads CASSEYGSAEAFF. The CDR3 region has the DNA TGTGCCAGCAGTGAATACGGGTCGGCTGAAGCTTTCTTT.

To note about this clone: Germline is not matched at one junction end, which may reflect a read error. This sample includes further DNA sequences coding for the same CDR3. The rearrangement uses TRBV19 and TRBJ1-1, with D maybe TRBD1 (5 bases). The CDR3 consists of 14 residues. Germline CDR1 is LNHDA and CDR2 is SQIVND (reference sequence). CDR3 bases: TGTGCCAGTAGCATAGGGACGGCGAACACTGAAGCTTTCTTT. Translation gives CASSIGTANTEAFF.

As DNA, the CDR3 is TGTGCCAGCAGCTTAGGCGGCAGCCTCTACGAGCAGTACTTC. Its translation: CASSLGGSLYEQYF. This rearrangement joins TRBV11-3 to TRBJ2-7; the D is unclear. The V and J ends lost 1 base and 3 bases respectively, with 10 bases between them. Germline V gene data show CDR1 as SGHNT and CDR2 as YENEEA. The CDR3 contains 14 residues. The full variable domain, in which reference TRBV11-3 and TRBJ2-7 provide the parts outside the CDR3, is EAGVVQSPRYKIIEKKQPVAFWCNPISGHNTLYWYLQNLGQGPELLIRYENEEAVDDSQLPKDRFSAERLKGVDSTLKIQPAELGDSAVYLCASSLGGSLYEQYFGPGTRLTVT.

In regard to this clone: This same CDR3 is encoded by further DNA sequences in the sample. This chain uses TRBV18 with TRBJ1-1; D remains ambiguous. Trimming left V 1 base short and J 2 bases short, with 5 bases between. From germline, CDR1 is KGHSH and CDR2 LQKENI. This CDR3 has 13 residues. The CDR3 reads CASSPQGNTEAFF. CDR3 coding DNA: TGTGCCAGCTCACCACAGGGCAACACTGAAGCTTTCTTT.

The gene calls are TRBV7-9 and TRBJ1-6, with D possibly TRBD1 on 5 matching bases. This CDR3 region has 13 residues. Germline V gene sequence: CDR1 SEHNR, CDR2 FQNEAQ (reference sequence). Between the trimmed V and J ends, which lost 6 bases and 10 bases, there was a span of 13 bases. CDR3 coding DNA: TGTGCCAGCAGGTCGGGGGTTCGGTCACCCCTCCACTTT. Protein sequence: CASRSGVRSPLHF.

CDR3 protein: CASSLGLAGGSSYNEQFF. The CDR3 nucleotides read TGTGCCAGCAGCTTAGGACTAGCGGGGGGGAGCTCCTACAATGAGCAGTTCTTC. The chain is built from TRBV7-6 and TRBJ2-1; 14 bases match TRBD2. The CDR3 loop spans 18 amino acids. V was pared by 1 base and J by 0 bases, with 2 bases of the junction left unmatched. Germline V gene sequence: CDR1 SGHVS, CDR2 FNYEAQ.

This chain links TRBV28 with TRBJ1-2; TRBD1 is a possible D gene (6 bases). This CDR3 has 15 residues. Between the trimmed V and J ends, which lost 4 bases and 2 bases, there was a span of 14 bases. Germline CDR1 MDHEN, CDR2 SYDVKM. Here the CDR3 reads CASSSPTGGNYGYTF. As DNA, the CDR3 is TGTGCCAGCAGTTCGCCGACAGGTGGAAACTATGGCTACACCTTC.

The table lists this clone with a count of one. The V call is TRBV9, the J call TRBJ1-4; 9 nucleotides line up with TRBD1. V was pared by 0 bases and J by 5 bases, with 2 bases of the junction left unmatched. Germline CDR1 reads SGDLS; CDR2 reads YYNGEE. The CDR3 totals 15 residues. The CDR3 sequence is CASSVGGTGNEKLFF. In DNA, the CDR3 is TGTGCCAGCAGCGTAGGCGGGACAGGGAATGAAAAACTGTTTTTT.